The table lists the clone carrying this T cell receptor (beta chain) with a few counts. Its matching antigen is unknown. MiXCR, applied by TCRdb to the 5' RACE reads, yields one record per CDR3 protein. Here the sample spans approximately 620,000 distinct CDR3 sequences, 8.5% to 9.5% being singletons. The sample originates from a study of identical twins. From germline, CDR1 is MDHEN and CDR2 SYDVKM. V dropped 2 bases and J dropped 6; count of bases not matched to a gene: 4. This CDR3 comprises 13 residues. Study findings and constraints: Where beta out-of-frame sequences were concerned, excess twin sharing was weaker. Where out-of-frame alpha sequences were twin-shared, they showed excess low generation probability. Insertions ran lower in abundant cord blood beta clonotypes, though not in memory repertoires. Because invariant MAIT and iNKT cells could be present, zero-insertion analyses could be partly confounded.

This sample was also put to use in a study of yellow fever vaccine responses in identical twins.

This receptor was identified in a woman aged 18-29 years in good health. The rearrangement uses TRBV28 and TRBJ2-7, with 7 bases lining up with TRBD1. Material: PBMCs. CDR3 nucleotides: TGTGCCAGCAGTTTAGGCAGGGGGTTCGAGCAGTACTTC. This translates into CASSLGRGFEQYF.